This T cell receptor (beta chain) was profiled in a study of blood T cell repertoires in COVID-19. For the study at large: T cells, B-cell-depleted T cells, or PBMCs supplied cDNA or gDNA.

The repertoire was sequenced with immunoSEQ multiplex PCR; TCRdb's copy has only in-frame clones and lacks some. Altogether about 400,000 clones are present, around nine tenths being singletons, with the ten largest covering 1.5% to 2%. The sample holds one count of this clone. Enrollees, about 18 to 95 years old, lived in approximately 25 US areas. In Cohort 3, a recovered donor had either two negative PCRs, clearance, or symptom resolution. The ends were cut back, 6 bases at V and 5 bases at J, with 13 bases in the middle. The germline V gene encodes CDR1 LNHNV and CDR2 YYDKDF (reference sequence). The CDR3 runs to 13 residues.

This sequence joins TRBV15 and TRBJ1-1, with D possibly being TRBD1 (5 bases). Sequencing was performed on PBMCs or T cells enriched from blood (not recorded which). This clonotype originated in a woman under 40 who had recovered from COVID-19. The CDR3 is CATSQGVWTEAFF. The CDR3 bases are TGTGCCACCAGTCAGGGCGTGTGGACTGAAGCTTTCTTT.